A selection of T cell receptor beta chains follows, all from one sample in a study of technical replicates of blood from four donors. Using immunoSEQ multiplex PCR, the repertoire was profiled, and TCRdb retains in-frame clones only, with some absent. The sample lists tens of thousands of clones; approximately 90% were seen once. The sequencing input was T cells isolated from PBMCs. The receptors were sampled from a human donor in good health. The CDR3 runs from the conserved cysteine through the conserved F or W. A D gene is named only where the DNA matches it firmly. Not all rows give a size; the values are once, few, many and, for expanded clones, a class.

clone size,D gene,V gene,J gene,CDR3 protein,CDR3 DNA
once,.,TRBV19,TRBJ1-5,CASSILRGSQPQHF,TGTGCCAGTAGTATCCTCAGGGGCTCTCAGCCCCAGCATTTT
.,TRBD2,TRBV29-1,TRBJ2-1,CSAETVAGKYNEQFF,TGCAGCGCTGAGACCGTAGCGGGCAAATACAATGAGCAGTTCTTC
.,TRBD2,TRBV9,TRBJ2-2,CASSVGPAGGITGELFF,TGTGCCAGCAGCGTAGGTCCAGCGGGAGGTATCACCGGGGAGCTGTTTTTT
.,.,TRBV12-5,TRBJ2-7,CASGLWTAVPYEQYF,TGTGCTAGTGGTTTGTGGACAGCCGTCCCCTACGAGCAGTACTTC
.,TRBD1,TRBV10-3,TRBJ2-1,CAIREDRESYNEQFF,TGTGCCATCAGAGAAGACAGGGAATCCTACAATGAGCAGTTCTTC
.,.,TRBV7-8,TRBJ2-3,CASSLAYTDTQYF,TGTGCCAGCAGCTTAGCGTACACAGATACGCAGTATTTT
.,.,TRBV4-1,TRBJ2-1,CASSQAARRDNEQFF,TGCGCCAGCAGCCAAGCCGCGCGGAGGGACAATGAGCAGTTCTTC
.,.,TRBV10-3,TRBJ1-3,CAISGGGATGNTIYF,TGTGCCATCAGTGGAGGTGGGGCTACTGGAAACACCATATATTTT
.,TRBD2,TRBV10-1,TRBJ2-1,CASSPVPLAGGYNEQFF,TGCGCCAGCAGTCCCGTACCCCTAGCGGGAGGATATAATGAGCAGTTCTTC
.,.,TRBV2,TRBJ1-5,CASSGGMNSNQPQHF,TGTGCCAGCAGTGGGGGCATGAATAGCAATCAGCCCCAGCATTTT
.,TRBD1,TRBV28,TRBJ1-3,CASSSGDRYSGNTIYF,TGTGCCAGCAGTTCCGGGGACAGATACTCTGGAAACACCATATATTTT
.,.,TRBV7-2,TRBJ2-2,CASSPQRTSVGGELFF,TGTGCCAGCAGCCCTCAACGGACATCCGTTGGCGGGGAGCTGTTTTTT
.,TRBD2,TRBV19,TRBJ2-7,CASSNLGGTYEQYF,TGTGCCAGTAGTAATCTGGGGGGGACCTACGAGCAGTACTTC
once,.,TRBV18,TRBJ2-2,CASSPSSGELFF,TGTGCCAGCTCACCGTCATCCGGGGAGCTGTTTTTT
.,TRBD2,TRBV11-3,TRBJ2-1,CASSALAGAYNEQFF,TGTGCCAGCAGCGCTCTAGCGGGAGCCTACAATGAGCAGTTCTTC
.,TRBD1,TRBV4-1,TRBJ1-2,CASSQLTGNGYTF,TGCGCCAGCAGCCAATTGACAGGGAATGGCTACACCTTC
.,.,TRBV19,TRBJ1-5,CASSIAEDQPQHF,TGTGCCAGTAGTATAGCAGAGGATCAGCCCCAGCATTTT
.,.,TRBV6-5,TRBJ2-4,CASTGGLAKNIQYF,TGTGCCAGCACCGGAGGGCTGGCCAAAAACATTCAGTACTTC
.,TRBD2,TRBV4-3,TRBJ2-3,CASSPSGAGGPDDTQYF,TGCGCCAGCAGCCCCTCAGGAGCGGGAGGGCCAGATGATACGCAGTATTTT
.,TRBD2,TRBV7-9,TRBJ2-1,CASSLGPSGISYNEQFF,TGTGCCAGCAGCTTGGGGCCTAGCGGGATATCCTACAATGAGCAGTTCTTC
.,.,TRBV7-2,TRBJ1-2,CASSPEGNYGYTF,TGTGCCAGCAGCCCTGAGGGCAACTATGGCTACACCTTC
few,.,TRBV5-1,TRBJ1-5,CASSFEGNQPQHF,TGCGCCAGCAGCTTCGAGGGCAATCAGCCCCAGCATTTT
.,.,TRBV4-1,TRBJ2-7,CASSQDQYRTDEQYF,TGCGCCAGCAGCCAAGATCAGTATAGGACAGACGAGCAGTACTTC
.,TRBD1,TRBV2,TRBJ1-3,CASKRQGPGNTIYF,TGTGCCAGCAAACGACAGGGTCCTGGAAACACCATATATTTT
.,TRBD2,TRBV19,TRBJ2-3,CASSLSGSSDTQYF,TGTGCCAGTAGTCTAAGCGGGAGTTCAGATACGCAGTATTTT
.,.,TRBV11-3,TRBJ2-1,CASSPDTGRVGPGNEQFF,TGTGCCAGCAGCCCTGATACAGGGCGCGTTGGGCCCGGGAATGAGCAGTTCTTC
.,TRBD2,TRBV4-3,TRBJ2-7,CASSHLLAGGLKSYEQYF,TGCGCCAGCAGCCACTTACTAGCGGGAGGGCTAAAGTCCTACGAGCAGTACTTC
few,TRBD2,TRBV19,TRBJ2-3,CASSRRGTSGSSSTDTQYF,TGTGCCAGTAGTCGGAGGGGGACTAGCGGGAGTTCTAGCACAGATACGCAGTATTTT
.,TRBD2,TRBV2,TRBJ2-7,CASIITSGKSYEQYF,TGTGCCAGCATTATCACTAGCGGAAAATCCTACGAGCAGTACTTC